Listed below are T cell receptor beta chains from one sample, sequenced in a study of T cells in localized non-small cell lung cancer. Some clones are missing from TCRdb's copy, which holds only in-frame ones; the method was immunoSEQ multiplex PCR. This sample carries about 3,700 clones, 20% to 25% of them seen once, and the ten largest clones take roughly 7.6%. The sample consisted of lung tumor tissue, taken before any cancer treatment. The receptors were sampled from a woman between 35 and 75 years old with stage I lung adenocarcinoma. Each CDR3 is given with its conserved first and last residue. D genes are given only for firm matches. Size tells how often a clone was seen (once, few, many) or the class of an expanded clone, and some rows leave it out.

v_call	d_call	cdr3_length	j_call	clone_size	cdr3_aa	cdr3_nt
TRBV19	NA	14	TRBJ2-1	NA	CASAPFGSHNEQFF	TGTGCCAGCGCGCCTTTCGGGTCCCACAATGAGCAGTTCTTC
TRBV19	NA	13	TRBJ2-3	NA	CASSPDRTDTQYF	TGTGCCAGTAGTCCCGACAGAACAGATACGCAGTATTTT
TRBV11-3	NA	15	TRBJ1-3	few	CASSLYRVAGNTIYF	TGTGCCAGCAGCTTATACAGGGTCGCTGGAAACACCATATATTTT
TRBV10-3	NA	13	TRBJ1-2	medium-sized	CAISELGAGGYTF	TGTGCCATCAGTGAGTTAGGGGCTGGAGGCTACACCTTC
TRBV4-1	TRBD1	17	TRBJ1-5	medium-sized	CASSLSFTGGSNQPQHF	TGCGCCAGCAGCCTATCCTTTACAGGGGGCAGTAATCAGCCCCAGCATTTT
TRBV6-4	TRBD1	15	TRBJ2-7	few	CASSYSGQDAYEQYF	TGTGCCAGCAGTTACTCGGGACAGGATGCCTACGAGCAGTACTTC
TRBV6-7	NA	14	TRBJ1-2	few	CATSWRADNYGYTF	TGTGCCACCTCCTGGCGCGCCGATAACTATGGCTACACCTTC
TRBV5-1	NA	15	TRBJ1-5	NA	CASSLDGVGNQPQHF	TGCGCCAGCAGCTTGGATGGGGTGGGCAATCAGCCCCAGCATTTT
TRBV28	NA	16	TRBJ1-6	few	CASSLGLGAHPTTLHF	TGTGCCAGCAGTTTGGGTCTGGGGGCGCATCCGACCACCCTCCACTTT
TRBV15	NA	14	TRBJ1-2	few	CATSSYPGTDGYTF	TGTGCCACCAGCAGTTACCCGGGCACCGATGGCTACACCTTC
TRBV6-8	TRBD1	19	TRBJ1-3	few	CASQTHRGPWESPGNTIYF	TGTGCCAGCCAGACCCACAGGGGGCCATGGGAGAGCCCTGGAAACACCATATATTTT
TRBV19	NA	14	TRBJ2-2	few	CASSIGRNTGELFF	TGTGCCAGTAGTATCGGCAGGAACACCGGGGAGCTGTTTTTT
TRBV18	NA	12	TRBJ1-2	NA	CASSPDYYGYTF	TGTGCCAGCTCACCAGATTACTATGGCTACACCTTC
TRBV30	NA	16	TRBJ1-2	few	CAWMERIDSVYYGYTF	TGTGCCTGGATGGAGAGGATTGACAGCGTCTACTATGGCTACACCTTC
TRBV1	NA	17	TRBJ2-3	few	CASSQLPRGRGTDTQYF	TGCGCCAGCAGCCAACTCCCCAGGGGCCGGGGGACAGATACGCAGTATTTT
TRBV19	NA	12	TRBJ2-1	few	CASRDTAEEQFF	TGTGCCAGTAGGGACACGGCTGAAGAGCAGTTCTTC
TRBV19	NA	15	TRBJ1-6	NA	CASSIGGVYNSPLHF	TGTGCCAGTAGTATAGGAGGGGTCTATAATTCACCCCTCCACTTT
TRBV11-3	TRBD1	14	TRBJ1-3	few	CASSAGQGTPDSIF	TGTGCCAGCAGCGCAGGACAGGGGACCCCGGACTCCATTTTT
TRBV6-8	TRBD2	16	TRBJ2-2	few	CASSFGSGGATGELFF	TGTGCCAGCAGTTTCGGGAGCGGGGGGGCCACCGGGGAGCTGTTTTTT
TRBV10-3	NA	17	TRBJ2-5	few	CAISESTFWVEQETQYF	TGTGCCATCAGTGAGTCGACATTCTGGGTAGAACAAGAGACCCAGTACTTC
TRBV19	TRBD2	15	TRBJ2-3	large	CASTIGTSGADTQYF	TGTGCCAGTACTATCGGGACTAGCGGGGCAGATACGCAGTATTTT
TRBV6-8	TRBD1	15	TRBJ1-2	medium-sized	CASSLDYWTGQGYTF	TGTGCCAGCAGCCTCGACTATTGGACAGGTCAAGGCTACACCTTC
TRBV10-2	NA	15	TRBJ2-1	NA	CASSDRGPTTYEQFF	TGCGCCAGCAGTGACAGGGGACCGACTACCTATGAGCAGTTCTTC
TRBV9	NA	12	TRBJ2-2	medium-sized	CASTREGGELFF	TGTGCCAGCACTAGAGAGGGCGGGGAGCTGTTTTTT
TRBV7-5	NA	14	TRBJ2-6	few	CASSSDSGANVLTF	TGTGCCAGCAGCTCCGACTCTGGGGCCAACGTCCTGACTTTC
TRBV19	NA	14	TRBJ1-4	NA	CASSSRDGNEKLFF	TGTGCCAGTAGTTCTCGGGACGGGAATGAAAAACTGTTTTTT
TRBV14	NA	11	TRBJ2-7	NA	CASSLGSEQYF	TGTGCCAGCAGCCTCGGGTCGGAGCAGTACTTC
TRBV18	NA	12	TRBJ1-5	NA	CASSEGNQPQHF	TGTGCCAGCTCAGAGGGGAATCAGCCCCAGCATTTT
TRBV25-1	TRBD2	14	TRBJ2-5	NA	CASSEFGGTETQYF	TGTGCCAGCAGTGAATTCGGGGGGACAGAGACCCAGTACTTC
TRBV30	TRBD1	18	TRBJ2-6	medium-sized	CAWSVWTGGASGANVLTF	TGTGCCTGGAGTGTCTGGACAGGGGGCGCCTCTGGGGCCAACGTCCTGACTTTC
TRBV19	TRBD1	15	TRBJ1-1	NA	CASSLGQGMNTEAFF	TGTGCCAGTAGTTTGGGACAGGGAATGAACACTGAAGCTTTCTTT
TRBV14	TRBD1	15	TRBJ2-1	few	CASETSGQGRNEQFF	TGTGCCAGCGAAACCTCGGGACAGGGTCGGAATGAGCAGTTCTTC
TRBV11-3	TRBD1	15	TRBJ2-2	NA	CASSLGTGIPGELFF	TGTGCCAGCAGCTTAGGGACAGGGATCCCCGGGGAGCTGTTTTTT
TRBV9	NA	13	TRBJ2-2	NA	CARGTENTGELFF	TGTGCCAGGGGGACGGAGAACACCGGGGAGCTGTTTTTT
TRBV11-3	NA	14	TRBJ1-4	few	CASSYLSGSEKLFF	TGTGCCAGCAGCTACCTCTCGGGGTCCGAAAAACTGTTTTTT
TRBV6-8	NA	15	TRBJ2-3	NA	CASSTLASSTDTQYF	TGTGCCAGCAGCACCCTAGCGAGTAGCACAGATACGCAGTATTTT
TRBV11-3	NA	16	TRBJ1-4	medium-sized	CASSLRLELLGEKLFF	TGTGCCAGCAGCTTAAGGTTAGAACTACTCGGCGAAAAACTGTTTTTT
TRBV5-1	TRBD1	14	TRBJ1-2	NA	CASSGDREGYGYTF	TGCGCCAGCAGCGGAGACAGGGAAGGGTATGGCTACACCTTC
TRBV15	TRBD1	14	TRBJ1-5	few	CATGTAVNNQPQHF	TGTGCCACCGGGACAGCAGTAAACAATCAGCCCCAGCATTTT
TRBV11-3	NA	15	TRBJ2-5	many	CASSLDPRGGGTQYF	TGTGCCAGCAGCTTAGACCCTAGAGGGGGGGGGACCCAGTACTTC
TRBV19	NA	14	TRBJ2-7	NA	CASSIFLLEGEQYF	TGTGCCAGTAGTATATTTCTCCTTGAGGGCGAGCAGTACTTC
TRBV19	TRBD2	15	TRBJ2-2	few	CATFPGLARTGELFF	TGTGCCACCTTCCCGGGACTAGCGAGGACCGGGGAGCTGTTTTTT
TRBV11-3	NA	14	TRBJ1-5	NA	CASSLGGSNQPQHF	TGTGCCAGCAGCTTGGGTGGTAGCAATCAGCCCCAGCATTTT
TRBV28	NA	15	TRBJ1-6	NA	CASRGGRKYNSPLHF	TGTGCCAGCAGGGGCGGGAGAAAGTATAATTCACCCCTCCACTTT
TRBV6-8	NA	14	TRBJ1-5	NA	CASSYYLGDQPQHF	TGTGCCAGCAGTTACTATTTGGGGGATCAGCCCCAGCATTTT
TRBV28	NA	15	TRBJ2-6	few	CASNHPPSGANVLTF	TGTGCCAGCAACCACCCCCCCTCTGGGGCCAACGTCCTGACTTTC
TRBV6-8	TRBD1	15	TRBJ1-2	few	CASSPGTVYTVGYTF	TGTGCCAGCAGCCCGGGGACAGTGTATACGGTTGGCTACACCTTC
TRBV11-3	NA	15	TRBJ1-3	few	CASSLREGAGNTIYF	TGTGCCAGCAGCTTGCGGGAGGGAGCTGGAAACACCATATATTTT
TRBV5-1	NA	18	TRBJ1-3	NA	CASSLGVGDISSGNTIYF	TGCGCCAGCAGCTTGGGGGTTGGGGATATTTCCTCTGGAAACACCATATATTTT
TRBV6-8	NA	15	TRBJ1-5	few	CASSAAGGSNQPQHF	TGTGCCAGCAGTGCAGCTGGTGGGAGCAATCAGCCCCAGCATTTT
TRBV6-8	TRBD1	18	TRBJ1-6	NA	CASSVPGQGALTASPLHF	TGTGCCAGCAGTGTCCCGGGACAGGGAGCTTTGACGGCCTCACCCCTCCACTTT
TRBV11-3	TRBD2	16	TRBJ2-3	NA	CASSPRPRGGTDTQYF	TGTGCCAGCAGCCCCCGCCCCCGGGGGGGAACAGATACGCAGTATTTT
TRBV6-1	NA	19	TRBJ2-6	few	CASSEEARRLISGANVLTF	TGTGCCAGCAGTGAAGAGGCCAGAAGACTAATCTCTGGGGCCAACGTCCTGACTTTC
TRBV19	TRBD1	18	TRBJ1-1	NA	CASNKWIGTGALNTEAFF	TGTGCCAGTAATAAGTGGATAGGTACAGGGGCTCTGAACACTGAAGCTTTCTTT
TRBV30	NA	14	TRBJ1-6	few	CAGTWGSYNSPLHF	TGTGCCGGTACGTGGGGATCCTATAATTCACCCCTCCACTTT
TRBV11-3	NA	16	TRBJ2-7	many	CASSLRSGHLPSAQYF	TGTGCCAGCAGCTTAAGATCAGGGCATCTTCCTTCCGCGCAGTACTTC
TRBV18	NA	15	TRBJ1-5	NA	CASSPDVYSNQPQHF	TGTGCCAGCTCACCGGACGTCTATAGCAATCAGCCCCAGCATTTT